The 5 T cell receptor beta chains listed next were all sequenced from one sample in a study of blood T cell repertoires in COVID-19. The repertoire was sequenced with immunoSEQ multiplex PCR; TCRdb's copy has only in-frame clones and lacks some. The sample includes around 340,000 clones, about 86% seen only once; the top ten take under 8.5%. Sequenced: peripheral blood. All receptors come from a woman in her sixties with COVID-19, enrolled during active disease.

V usage is TRBV12-3 or TRBV12-4 and J usage is TRBJ2-3; D gene uncertain. Trimming removed 4 bases from V and 4 bases from J, with 6 bases in between. CDR3 size: 12 residues. Here the CDR3 reads CASSSTSDTQYF. The CDR3 nucleotides are TGTGCCAGCAGTTCTACCTCAGATACGCAGTATTTT.

This clone was observed at least ten times. The chain employs TRBV9 and TRBJ1-3; weak D call: TRBD1 (5 bases). Germline V gives CDR1 SGDLS, CDR2 YYNGEE. Trimming pared 3 bases from V and 4 bases from J, leaving 17 bases between. This CDR3 region has 16 residues. This CDR3 reads CASSAGPGTGGNTIYF. DNA for the CDR3: TGTGCCAGCAGCGCCGGACCGGGGACTGGGGGAAACACCATATATTTT.

This clone was observed a single time. The V and J genes are TRBV7-2 and TRBJ2-7, with TRBD2 identical over 14 bases. The CDR3 contains 15 residues. CDR1 and CDR2 from the germline V gene are SGHTA and FQGNSA. The J segment lost 5 bases and the V segment lost 5 bases, leaving 5 bases of the junction unmatched. CDR3 coding DNA: TGTGCCAGCAGCCCCAGGGGACTAGCGGGGGACGAGCAGTACTTC. This encodes CASSPRGLAGDEQYF.

A word on this clone: The sample carries other DNA sequences with the same CDR3. The genes are TRBV6-5 and TRBJ1-1; D is possibly TRBD1 (5 bases). Germline V lookup: CDR1 MNHEY, CDR2 SVGAGI. The CDR3 has 15 amino acids. V gave up 0 bases and J gave up 5 bases, with 13 bases separating them. CDR3 loop: CASSYSRRGNTEAFF. Here the CDR3 DNA reads TGTGCCAGCAGTTACTCGAGAAGGGGCAATACTGAAGCTTTCTTT.

CDR3 bases: TGTGCCAGCTCACCAGAGACAGGGAGAACTGAAGCTTTCTTT. It translates to CASSPETGRTEAFF. This rearrangement joins TRBV18 to TRBJ1-1, with TRBD1 matching over 7 bases. The CDR3 is made up of 14 amino acids. CDR1 is KGHSH, CDR2 LQKENI, per germline. V trimming: 2 bases; J trimming: 5 bases; junction bases outside the gene matches: 5.